The present T cell receptor (beta chain) was sequenced within a study of human T cells and chemical hapten exposure. Study in general: The use of 2% DPC on about 2 cm by about 2 cm of upper inner arm skin constituted sensitization. In the roughly 25-week study, patients were dosed weekly with diphenylcyclopropenone on the scalp throughout.

This clonotype was found many times. Specified time point: patch test 2, 6 weeks after DPC sensitization. Specified treatment: therapeutic diphenylcyclopropenone sensitization with weekly scalp DPC. How the authors handled the data: Sample-level TCR yields exhibited a median of approximately 96,000, with a range of roughly 20,000 to 750,000. TCRdb redid the calling of the RACE reads with MiXCR, one entry per CDR3 protein. None of the V and J calls come from the authors' own analysis; TCRdb made them. The sample shows about 43,000 distinct CDR3 sequences, 3% to 4% of them seen only once. V lost 3 bases and J 4 bases, leaving 15 bases between the germline ends. The CDR3 consists of 14 residues. Germline CDR1 is DFQATT and CDR2 is SNEGSKA (reference sequence).

The chain is built from TRBV20-1 and TRBJ1-2; tentative D call: TRBD1 (5 bases). The specimen was whole blood, collected in connection with sensitization to the hapten diphenylcyclopropenone (DPC). The TCR was taken from a man aged 40-50 years with alopecia areata. Some clones in this sample may be carry-over from other donors' samples. CDR3 sequence reads: CSARGGWRSYGYTF. In nucleotides, the CDR3 is TGCAGTGCTAGGGGGGGGTGGCGTAGCTATGGCTACACCTTC.